This T cell receptor beta chain derives from a study of T cell responses to AZD1222 COVID-19 vaccine. The CDR3 has 13 residues. After removal of 4 bases from V and 6 bases from J, the junction contained 5 bases not matched to a gene. Germline values: CDR1 SEHNR, CDR2 FQNEAQ (reference sequence). TCRdb's table, derived via immunoSEQ multiplex PCR, lists solely in-frame clones and lacks some. The table has about 130,000 clones, about 89% seen once; the top ten hold about 9.5%. The sequence was collected from an adult who received the AZD1222 COVID-19 vaccine. The chain links TRBV7-9 to TRBJ1-1, with 7 bases fitting TRBD1. The sample here was peripheral blood, taken 28 days after the second AZD1222 dose. The CDR3 is CASSSDRAAEAFF. The CDR3 nucleotides are TGTGCCAGCAGCTCCGACAGGGCGGCTGAAGCTTTCTTT.